These 14 T cell receptor beta chains originate from one sample sequenced in a study of blood T cell repertoires in COVID-19. The assay was immunoSEQ multiplex PCR, and TCRdb's table has in-frame clones only and misses some. The repertoire holds 170,000 or so clones, 80% to 90% seen once, with about 1.9% in the top ten. Sequencing used peripheral blood. These receptors were obtained from a man younger than 30 who had recovered from COVID-19.

The chain has TRBV10-3 and TRBJ2-1, with 11 bases fitting TRBD2. Losses at the gene ends were 0 bases for V and 15 bases for J; bases not matched to a gene: 7. This CDR3 has 14 amino acids. Germline values: CDR1 ENHRY, CDR2 SYGVKD. The CDR3, as DNA: TGTGCCATCAGTGAGTCGAGCCTAGCGGGAGGTCCGTTCTTC. It yields the protein CAISESSLAGGPFF.

The CDR3, as DNA: TGTGCCAGCAGTTTAGGGGGGATCGGTAACGAGCAGTACTTC. This sequence encodes CASSLGGIGNEQYF. The rearrangement joins TRBV27 to TRBJ2-7; D is possibly TRBD2 (6 bases). Germline CDR1 MNHEY, CDR2 SMNVEV (reference sequence). The CDR3 has 14 residues. V lost 2 bases to trimming and J lost 5 bases, with 13 bases between them.

This clone appeared once. This CDR3 reads CASTTGGTYNSPLHF. CDR3 nucleotides: TGTGCCAGCACCACCGGGGGTACCTATAATTCACCCCTCCACTTT. The rearrangement uses TRBV11-2 and TRBJ1-6; tentative D call: TRBD1 (5 bases). Trimming removed 7 bases from V and 2 bases from J, with 12 bases in between. Per germline, CDR1 SGHAT and CDR2 FQNNGV. CDR3 length: 15 residues.

The chain links TRBV9 to TRBJ2-1; TRBD2 might be the D (6 bases). Per the germline V gene, CDR1 is SGDLS and CDR2 is YYNGEE. V dropped 3 bases and J dropped 0 bases, with 16 bases sitting between them. The CDR3 is 17 amino acids. In DNA form, the CDR3 reads TGTGCCAGCAGCGGCTCCGGGACTCGAAGCTCCTACAATGAGCAGTTCTTC. Protein product: CASSGSGTRSSYNEQFF. Using reference TRBV9 and TRBJ2-1 for the parts outside the CDR3, the full variable domain is DSGVTQTPKHLITATGQRVTLRCSPRSGDLSVYWYQQSLDQGLQFLIQYYNGEERAKGNILERFSAQQFPDLHSELNLSSLELGDSALYFCASSGSGTRSSYNEQFFGPGTRLTVL.

This chain joins TRBV19 and TRBJ1-1, with 10 bases lining up with TRBD1. The CDR3 is 14 amino acids. Per the germline V gene, CDR1 is LNHDA and CDR2 is SQIVND (reference sequence). V lost 6 bases to trimming and J lost 1 base; unmatched junction nucleotides: 2. The CDR3 loop is CASSRDRGNTEAFF. The CDR3 DNA reads as TGTGCCAGTAGCCGGGACAGGGGGAACACTGAAGCTTTCTTT.

The chain couples TRBV7-8 to TRBJ2-7; 8 bases fit TRBD1. J was trimmed by 0 bases and V by 1 base; bases with no gene match: 8. This CDR3 is 17 amino acids long. From germline, CDR1 is SGHVS and CDR2 FQNEAQ. The CDR3 DNA reads TGTGCCAGCAGCTTAGGACAGGGGTACGGAGGCTCCTACGAGCAGTACTTC. It yields the protein CASSLGQGYGGSYEQYF.

The chain employs TRBV6-2 or TRBV6-3 and TRBJ2-7; TRBD2 matches at 7 bases. Losses at the gene ends were 4 bases for V and 4 bases for J; bases not matched to a gene: 4. Looked up from germline, CDR1 is MNHEY and CDR2 is SVGEGT. CDR3 length: 13 amino acids. CDR3 nucleotides: TGTGCCAGCAGTTTCGGGAGGTCGTACGAGCAGTACTTC. This sequence encodes CASSFGRSYEQYF.

This chain uses TRBV7-2 with TRBJ2-2; 13 bases map to TRBD2. This CDR3 has 18 amino acids. V lost 4 bases and J lost 4; bases outside the gene matches: 9. Germline CDR1 and CDR2: SGHTA and FQGNSA. The CDR3 bases are TGTGCCAGCAGCTCGACTCCCGGGACTAGCGGGATCACCGGGGAGCTGTTTTTT. Protein: CASSSTPGTSGITGELFF. The variable domain in full, completed from reference TRBV7-2 and TRBJ2-2, reads GAGVSQSPSNKVTEKGKDVELRCDPISGHTALYWYRQSLGQGLEFLIYFQGNSAPDKSGLPSDRFSAERTGGSVSTLTIQRTQQEDSAVYLCASSSTPGTSGITGELFFGEGSRLTVL.

V is TRBV29-1 and J is TRBJ2-1, with 7 positions matching TRBD2. Germline assignment: CDR1 SQVTM and CDR2 ANQGSEA. V dropped 4 bases and J dropped 0; count of bases not matched to a gene: 3. CDR3 length: 14 residues. The CDR3 bases are TGCAGCGTTGGCGGCGGGAGCTCCTACAATGAGCAGTTCTTC. Amino acids: CSVGGGSSYNEQFF.

This chain joins TRBV10-3 and TRBJ1-1; D is possibly TRBD1 (6 bases). CDR1 and CDR2 (germline): ENHRY, SYGVKD. CDR3 length: 14 residues. V was cut by 6 bases and J by 0 bases, with 11 bases left in between. For the CDR3, the DNA is TGTGCCATCAGCCCCGGGACACTGAACACTGAAGCTTTCTTT. Its translation: CAISPGTLNTEAFF.

The V and J genes are TRBV27 and TRBJ1-4, with 8 bases identical to TRBD1. Germline values: CDR1 MNHEY, CDR2 SMNVEV (reference sequence). This CDR3 region has 16 residues. V shed 5 bases and J 8 bases; nucleotides not matched to a gene: 13. The chain's CDR3 is CASSKDRDRGTEKLFF. Here the CDR3 DNA reads TGTGCCAGCAGTAAGGACAGGGATCGGGGAACGGAAAAACTGTTTTTT.

The V call is TRBV19, the J call TRBJ2-1; tentatively, D is TRBD2 (5 bases). The CDR3 runs to 14 residues. Germline CDR1 reads LNHDA; CDR2 reads SQIVND (reference sequence). V was pared by 0 bases and J by 11 bases, with 14 bases between. The CDR3 here is CASSIDGGGVKQFF. In DNA, the CDR3 is TGTGCCAGTAGTATAGACGGAGGTGGAGTTAAGCAGTTCTTC.

This clone was recorded only once. The chain employs TRBV30 and TRBJ2-7, with D perhaps matching TRBD2 (6 bases). CDR1 and CDR2 (germline): GTSNPN, SVGIG (reference sequence). The V and J ends lost 1 base and 0 bases respectively, with 7 bases between them. The CDR3 runs to 13 residues. CDR3 protein: CAWSAGDSYEQYF. In DNA form, the CDR3 reads TGTGCCTGGAGTGCGGGGGACTCCTACGAGCAGTACTTC.

This chain links TRBV4-3 with TRBJ2-1, with a tentative D call TRBD1 (5 bases). This CDR3 has 15 amino acids. V lost 3 bases to trimming and J lost 3 bases, with 12 bases between them. Germline CDR1 is LGHNA and CDR2 is YSLEER. In DNA form, the CDR3 reads TGCGCCAGCAGCCAGGGGCGACCAAGCTACAATGAGCAGTTCTTC. Its protein product is CASSQGRPSYNEQFF.